The source of this T cell receptor beta chain is a study of blood T cell repertoires in COVID-19. As for the study in general: Sites across the United States, Italy and Spain contributed samples from acute and convalescent COVID-19. T cells, B-cell-depleted T cells, or PBMCs provided the cDNA or gDNA that served as material.

In the source study's methods: Reference gene primer amplification gave estimated nucleated cell counts. Some clones are missing from TCRdb's copy, which holds only in-frame ones; the method was immunoSEQ multiplex PCR. That table furnishes V, J and clone size, whereas the DNA furnished D and trimming. Here the sample spans 150,000 to 200,000 clones, around three quarters being singletons. This receptor was taken from a man aged 55 to 70 with acute or convalescent COVID-19. Sequencing was carried out using peripheral blood.

The CDR3 reads CASTGVVDTQYF. DNA for the CDR3: TGTGCCAGTACAGGGGTGGTAGATACGCAGTATTTT. This sequence joins TRBV6-4 and TRBJ2-3; 7 bases line up with TRBD1. CDR3 size: 12 residues. V lost 9 bases to trimming and J lost 5 bases; unmatched junction nucleotides: 5. CDR1 is MRHNA and CDR2 is SNTAGT in the germline V gene.